This TCR beta chain was profiled in a study of PD-1 and CTLA-4 blockade in melanoma (dated by TCRdb to 2020 to 2023). Notes on the research overall: The study compared how PD-1 blockade and CTLA-4 blockade affected the melanoma-reactive CD8 T cell response in patients with melanoma.

The CDR3 starts with the cysteine, ends with the phenylalanine, and has 13 residues. The CDR3 DNA has 39 bases and is translated from base 1. The germline V gene (reference sequence) supplies CDR1 SEHNR and CDR2 FQNEAQ. V was cut back by 2 bases and J by 5 bases, leaving a gap of 10 bases between them. The library came from the immunoSEQ multiplex PCR assay. TCRdb provides this immuneACCESS table in a form limited to in-frame rearrangements. Some clones are lacking; in checked studies, under half of them reflect an unresolved V gene, and why the rest are absent is not known. The sample has around 29,000 clones on record, roughly nine tenths of them singletons. Of the sample, over 6.5% is held by the ten largest clones. To note about this clone: The specificity of this receptor is unknown. Per-nucleotide qualities are absent, and no much larger clonotype sits a single base away.

The chain was built from TRBV7-9 and TRBJ2-7; the D gene is perhaps TRBD1, on 5 matching bases. This receptor was obtained from a human donor with melanoma. The sample was CD8+ T cells from peripheral blood, taken before anti-PD-1 treatment. CDR3 reads: CASSLQGSDEQYF. DNA sequence: TGTGCCAGCAGCTTACAGGGTTCGGACGAGCAGTACTTC.